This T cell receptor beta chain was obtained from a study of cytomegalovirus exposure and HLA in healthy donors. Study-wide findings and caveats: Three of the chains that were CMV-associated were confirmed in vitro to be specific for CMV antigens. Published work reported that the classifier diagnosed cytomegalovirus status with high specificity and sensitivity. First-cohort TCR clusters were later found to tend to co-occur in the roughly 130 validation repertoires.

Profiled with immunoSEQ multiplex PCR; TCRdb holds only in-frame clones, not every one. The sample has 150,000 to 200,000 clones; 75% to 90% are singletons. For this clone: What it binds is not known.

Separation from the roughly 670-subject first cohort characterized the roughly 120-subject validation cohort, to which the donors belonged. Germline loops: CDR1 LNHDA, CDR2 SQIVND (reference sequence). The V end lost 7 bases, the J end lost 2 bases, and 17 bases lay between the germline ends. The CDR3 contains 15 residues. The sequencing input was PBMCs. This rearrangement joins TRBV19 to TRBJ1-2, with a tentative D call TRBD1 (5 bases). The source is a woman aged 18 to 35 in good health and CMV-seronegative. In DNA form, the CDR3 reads TGTGCCAGTATCCAAAGAGGACACGCAAACTATGGCTACACCTTC. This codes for CASIQRGHANYGYTF. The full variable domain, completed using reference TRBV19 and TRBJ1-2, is DGGITQSPKYLFRKEGQNVTLSCEQNLNHDAMYWYRQDPGQGLRLIYYSQIVNDFQKGDIAEGYSVSREKKESFPLTVTSAQKNPTAFYLCASIQRGHANYGYTFGSGTRLTVV.